The following is a TCR beta chain sequence with its context. Its antigen is still unknown. This sample is part of a study of T cell repertoires in ileal Crohn's disease. Study background: All patients had surgery for stricturing (about 60%) or penetrating (approximately 39%) disease. Thiopurines (approximately ten) or anti-TNF agents (more than 17) were given postoperatively to about half. Study conclusions and caveats: Every patient over 26.8% clonality showed endoscopic recurrence. Clonal expansions were more frequent in active smokers than non-smokers at surgery.

Regarding time point: neoterminal ileum biopsy at postoperative endoscopy, about 6 months after surgery. Germline lookup yields CDR1 SGHTA and CDR2 FQGNSA. This CDR3 comprises 13 residues. Between the trimmed V and J ends, which lost 3 bases and 8 bases, there was a span of 13 bases. The table came from immunoSEQ multiplex PCR; TCRdb's copy has only in-frame clones and leaves some out. This sample has some 12,000 clones, with approximately 72% found just once. Source material: ileal tissue. The receptor comes from an adult with Crohn's disease. V is TRBV7-2 and J is TRBJ1-1; a weak D match, TRBD1 (5 bases). DNA of the CDR3: TGTGCCAGCAGCTTCACAGGTGAATTAGAAGCTTTCTTT. Amino acid sequence: CASSFTGELEAFF.